Each of the 3 T cell receptor beta chains below was sequenced from the same sample in a study of PD-L1 blockade in urothelial cancer. The assay was immunoSEQ multiplex PCR, and TCRdb's table has in-frame clones only and misses some. The sample shows about 88,000 clones, over 90% of them seen only once. Source: PBMCs, taken around atezolizumab (anti-PD-L1) treatment. These receptors came from a man aged 55 to 70 with urothelial cancer.

The chain uses TRBV7-8 and TRBJ2-5; 11 bases match TRBD2. Per germline, CDR1 SGHVS and CDR2 FQNEAQ. J was trimmed by 0 bases and V by 5 bases; bases with no gene match: 17. The CDR3 sequence is 20 residues long. The CDR3 sequence is CASSKRLAGRRGKDQETQYF. The DNA of the CDR3 is TGTGCCAGCAGCAAACGACTAGCGGGAAGACGGGGCAAGGACCAAGAGACCCAGTACTTC.

The chain couples TRBV7-2 to TRBJ2-3; weak D call: TRBD2 (6 bases). The germline V gene has CDR1 SGHTA and CDR2 FQGNSA. The CDR3 spans 15 residues. With 1 base removed from V and 2 bases from J, the gap between germline ends came to 10 bases. The CDR3 DNA reads as TGTGCCAGCAGCTTAGGAGCGGGTCTCACAGATACGCAGTATTTT. Protein: CASSLGAGLTDTQYF.

The J gene is TRBJ1-1, the V gene TRBV7-9, with no clear D. The CDR3 is 14 residues long. The V and J ends lost 1 base and 4 bases respectively, with 10 bases between them. Germline lookup yields CDR1 SEHNR and CDR2 FQNEAQ (reference sequence). CDR3 loop: CASSLVTGITEAFF. CDR3 nucleotide sequence: TGTGCCAGCAGCTTAGTGACCGGGATCACTGAAGCTTTCTTT.